The 8 T cell receptor beta chains reported below all come from one sample, sequenced in a study of T cells in Graves' hyperthyroidism and ophthalmopathy. From RNA transcripts, TCR beta CDR3 regions were amplified. TCR CDR3 regions were first amplified by RT-PCR with HTBI primers. TCRdb re-called the multiplex PCR reads with MiXCR, one entry per CDR3 protein. The sample contains around 690,000 distinct CDR3 sequences, 15% to 20% of which appear only once. Sequenced material: blood. The receptors shown here come from a man aged 45-65 years with Graves' hyperthyroidism.

J is TRBJ2-2 and V is TRBV10-1; D is unresolved. Germline V lookup: CDR1 WNHNN, CDR2 SYGVQD (reference sequence). The CDR3 totals 15 residues. The V end was cut by 4 bases, the J end by 4 bases, with 13 bases between. The CDR3 loop is CASSGRRSPTGELFF. The CDR3 region has the DNA TGCGCCAGCAGTGGCCGACGGAGCCCCACCGGGGAGCTGTTTTTT.

The chain recombines TRBV14 with TRBJ2-7, with 11 bases aligning to TRBD2. With V trimmed by 4 bases and J by 3 bases, 8 bases remained unmatched. CDR1 is SGHDN, CDR2 FVKESK, per germline. The CDR3 runs to 16 residues. CDR3 protein: CASSPQTSGMIYEQYF. As DNA, the CDR3 is TGTGCCAGCAGCCCGCAGACTAGCGGGATGATCTACGAGCAGTACTTC. Full variable domain (rest looked up from reference TRBV14 and TRBJ2-7): EAGVTQFPSHSVIEKGQTVTLRCDPISGHDNLYWYRRVMGKEIKFLLHFVKESKQDESGMPNNRFLAERTGGTYSTLKVQPAELEDSGVYFCASSPQTSGMIYEQYFGPGTRLTVT.

The gene calls are TRBV12-3 or TRBV12-4 and TRBJ2-4, with 8 bases identical to TRBD1. The CDR3 spans 13 residues. V trimming: 6 bases; J trimming: 8 bases; junction bases outside the gene matches: 6. This chain's CDR3 is CASSPGTGDIQYF. The CDR3 DNA reads as TGTGCCAGCAGCCCCGGGACAGGTGACATTCAGTACTTC.

This clonotype was seen at least ten times. The chain combines TRBV20-1 with TRBJ1-4; 9 bases fit TRBD1. V shed 5 bases and J 8 bases; nucleotides not matched to a gene: 6. Germline loops: CDR1 DFQATT, CDR2 SNEGSKA (reference sequence). The CDR3 totals 13 residues. CDR3 region: CSARRQGEEKLFF. CDR3 sequence (DNA): TGCAGTGCTCGAAGACAGGGGGAGGAAAAACTGTTTTTT.

V and J are TRBV7-2 and TRBJ2-1; D is possibly TRBD1 or TRBD2 (7 bases each). From germline, CDR1 is SGHTA and CDR2 FQGNSA. The CDR3 consists of 15 residues. The germline V and J ends were trimmed by 4 bases and 4 bases, with 14 bases remaining between them. DNA for the CDR3: TGTGCCAGCAGCTCAGGGGGGGGTTTATACAATGAGCAGTTCTTC. This gives the protein CASSSGGGLYNEQFF.

This clonotype was counted at least ten times. J is TRBJ1-1 and V is TRBV28; D remains unclear. The CDR3 runs 12 residues. The germline V gene encodes CDR1 MDHEN and CDR2 SYDVKM. Trimming took off 8 bases at V and 2 bases at J, with 9 bases between the two ends. CDR3 amino acids: CASDTGNTEAFF. As DNA, the CDR3 is TGTGCCAGCGATACCGGAAACACTGAAGCTTTCTTT.

This clonotype has at least ten counts. The rearrangement joins TRBV5-1 to TRBJ2-2, with D hard to call. Germline CDR1 SGHRS, CDR2 YFSETQ. Trimming stripped 3 bases from V and 1 base from J, with 13 bases between. This CDR3 comprises 16 residues. The CDR3 DNA is TGCGCCAGCAGCTACCTAGTGGGCGGGAACACCGGGGAGCTGTTTTTT. Translating it yields CASSYLVGGNTGELFF.

This clonotype was detected only a few times. The chain carries TRBV29-1 and TRBJ1-1; D ambiguous. From germline, CDR1 is SQVTM and CDR2 ANQGSEA. There are 12 residues in the CDR3. Between the trimmed V and J ends, which lost 1 base and 5 bases, there was a span of 8 bases. The CDR3 here is CSVEGRPTEAFF. The CDR3, as DNA: TGCAGCGTTGAAGGGAGGCCGACTGAAGCTTTCTTT.